The rows below give T cell receptor beta chains drawn from one sample of a study of blood T cell repertoires in COVID-19. Some clones are missing from TCRdb's copy, which holds only in-frame ones; the method was immunoSEQ multiplex PCR. The sample consists of over 450,000 clones, 85% to 90% of them appearing once. Sample: peripheral blood. The origin of the receptors is a woman in her fifties or sixties with COVID-19, enrolled during active disease. Each CDR3 is given with its conserved first and last residue. D genes are given only for firm matches. Where a row states a size, it is once, few, many or the class of an expanded clone; other rows omit it.

>TRBD1|-|TRBV5-1|TRBJ2-7
TGCGCCAGCAGCTTGGCGGGACAGGGGGTCAACGAGCAGTACTTC
CASSLAGQGVNEQYF
>-|once|TRBV7-2|TRBJ1-2
TGTGCCAGCAGCCTCCGACAGGTTCTTAGTGGCTACACCTTC
CASSLRQVLSGYTF
>TRBD1|-|TRBV2|TRBJ1-5
TGTGCCAGCATCCGGGACAGACATCAGCCCCAGCATTTT
CASIRDRHQPQHF
>TRBD1|-|TRBV3-1/TRBV3-2|TRBJ1-1
TGTGCCAGCGGGGGACAGGGGTTACGGGCTTTCTTT
CASGGQGLRAFF
>TRBD1|once|TRBV29-1|TRBJ1-2
TGCAGCGTCAGGACAGGGGGGGATGGCTACACCTTC
CSVRTGGDGYTF
>TRBD2|few|TRBV28|TRBJ2-3
TGTGCCAGCAGTTTAATCCGGGCTAGCGGGGGGCCGGGGGGTCCGGGAGATACGCAGTATTTT
CASSLIRASGGPGGPGDTQYF
>-|-|TRBV7-3|TRBJ2-1
TGTGCCAGCAGCTTAAGGGCGACATGGAATGAGCAGTTCTTC
CASSLRATWNEQFF
>TRBD1|-|TRBV6-6|TRBJ2-1
TGTGCCAGCAACCCTACTTCCGGGACAGGGGGGAATGAGCAGTTCTTC
CASNPTSGTGGNEQFF
>TRBD2|-|TRBV23-1|TRBJ2-7
TGCGCCAGCAGACTTCCTACCGGGACTAGCGGGGGGCTCCCCTACGAGCAGTACTTC
CASRLPTGTSGGLPYEQYF
>-|-|TRBV27|TRBJ2-2
TGTGCCAGCAGTCACCCGGGACTGGGACACACCGGGGAGCTGTTTTTT
CASSHPGLGHTGELFF
>-|-|TRBV6-5|TRBJ2-3
TGTGCCAGCCGCCCCGGGCCTCTAGCGACCGTCTCGCAGTATTTT
CASRPGPLATVSQYF
>-|-|TRBV24-1|TRBJ1-1
TGTGCCACCACCCTCGGAGTGAACACTGAAGCTTTCTTT
CATTLGVNTEAFF
>TRBD1|-|TRBV6-6|TRBJ1-1
TGTGCCAGTGACCTCAGGGGGCGGTACACTGAAGCTTTCTTT
CASDLRGRYTEAFF
>TRBD1|-|TRBV2|TRBJ1-2
TGTGCCAGCAGTGAAGCTGGACAGGGACCATATGGCTACACCTTC
CASSEAGQGPYGYTF
>TRBD1|once|TRBV18|TRBJ1-1
TGTGCCAGCTCACTCCGGCAGCTCGACAGGGGGGACACTGAAGCTTTCTTT
CASSLRQLDRGDTEAFF
>TRBD1|-|TRBV19|TRBJ2-1
TGTGCCAGTAGTATCTTACAGGGGGGTGAGCAGTTCTTC
CASSILQGGEQFF
>-|-|TRBV7-2|TRBJ2-5
TGTGCCAGCAGCTTATATGGCAGCACCGCGCGGCCTACACAGTACTTC
CASSLYGSTARPTQYF
>-|few|TRBV25-1|TRBJ1-3
TGTGCCAGCAGTGGGTGGAGGAGCGAAGGAGCGGGAAACACCATATATTTT
CASSGWRSEGAGNTIYF
>TRBD1|-|TRBV5-1|TRBJ1-1
TGCGCCAGCAGCTTGAGACAGGGCGACACTGAAGCTTTCTTT
CASSLRQGDTEAFF
>-|-|TRBV10-1|TRBJ1-1
TGCGCCAGCAGTGAAGGCAGGGAGGTGGCTTTCTTT
CASSEGREVAFF
>TRBD1|once|TRBV7-2|TRBJ1-2
TGTGCCAGCAGCTACAGGGGGGGTGGCTACACCTTC
CASSYRGGGYTF
>-|-|TRBV29-1|TRBJ2-7
TGCAGCGTTGAAGAGAGTGGGCAGGGTTACGAGCAGTACTTC
CSVEESGQGYEQYF
>TRBD1|-|TRBV11-2|TRBJ1-2
TGTGCCAGCACCACCGCGATGGACAGGGGCCATGGCTACACCTTC
CASTTAMDRGHGYTF
>TRBD1|-|TRBV4-1|TRBJ1-4
TGCGCCAGCAGCCCCGACAGGGAAGCAGGTGAAAAACTGTTTTTT
CASSPDREAGEKLFF
>-|-|TRBV9|TRBJ2-1
TGTGCCAGCAGCCCCAGTAGCGAGCAGTTCTTC
CASSPSSEQFF
>TRBD1|-|TRBV29-1|TRBJ1-4
TGCAGCGTTGTGGGGACAGGGGACCCAAATGAAAAACTGTTTTTT
CSVVGTGDPNEKLFF
>TRBD1|-|TRBV27|TRBJ1-3
TGTGCCAGCAGACAGGGGCGAACCTCTGGAAACACCATATATTTT
CASRQGRTSGNTIYF
>TRBD1|-|TRBV5-5|TRBJ1-5
TGTGCCAGCTCCGTCGAGACAGGGTCTTGGCAGCCCCAGCATTTT
CASSVETGSWQPQHF